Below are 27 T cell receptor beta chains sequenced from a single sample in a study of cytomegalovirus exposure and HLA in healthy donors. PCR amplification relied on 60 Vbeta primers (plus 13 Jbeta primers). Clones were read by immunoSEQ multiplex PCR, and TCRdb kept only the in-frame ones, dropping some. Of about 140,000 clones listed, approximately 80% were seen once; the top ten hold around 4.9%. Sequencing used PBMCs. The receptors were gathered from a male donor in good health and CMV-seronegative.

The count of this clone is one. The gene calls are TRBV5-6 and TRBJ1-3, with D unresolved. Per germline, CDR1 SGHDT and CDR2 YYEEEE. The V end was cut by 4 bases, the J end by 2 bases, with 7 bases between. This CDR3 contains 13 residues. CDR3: CASSPLPGNTIYF. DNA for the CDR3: TGTGCCAGCAGCCCACTTCCTGGAAACACCATATATTTT.

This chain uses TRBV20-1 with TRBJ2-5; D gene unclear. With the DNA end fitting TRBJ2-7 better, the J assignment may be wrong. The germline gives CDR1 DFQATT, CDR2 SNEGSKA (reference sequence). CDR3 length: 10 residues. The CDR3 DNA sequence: TGCAGTGGGGCCGGCGACGAGCAGTACTTC. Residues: CSGAGDEQYF.

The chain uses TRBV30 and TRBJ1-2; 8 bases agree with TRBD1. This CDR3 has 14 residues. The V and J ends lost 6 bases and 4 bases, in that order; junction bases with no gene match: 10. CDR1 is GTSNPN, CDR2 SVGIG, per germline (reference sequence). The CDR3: CACRGQGSSYGYTF. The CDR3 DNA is TGTGCCTGCCGAGGACAGGGATCTAGCTATGGCTACACCTTC. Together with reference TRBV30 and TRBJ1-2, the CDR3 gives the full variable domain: SQTIHQWPATLVQPVGSPLSLECTVEGTSNPNLYWYRQAAGRGLQLLFYSVGIGQISSEVPQNLSASRPQDRQFILSSKKLLLSDSGFYLCACRGQGSSYGYTFGSGTRLTVV.

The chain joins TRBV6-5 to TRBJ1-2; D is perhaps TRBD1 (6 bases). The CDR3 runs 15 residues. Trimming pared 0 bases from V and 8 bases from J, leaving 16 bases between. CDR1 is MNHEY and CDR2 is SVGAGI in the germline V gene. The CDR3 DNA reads TGTGCCAGCAGTTACTCCTGGGACAAAGGTTTCGGCTACACCTTC. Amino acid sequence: CASSYSWDKGFGYTF.

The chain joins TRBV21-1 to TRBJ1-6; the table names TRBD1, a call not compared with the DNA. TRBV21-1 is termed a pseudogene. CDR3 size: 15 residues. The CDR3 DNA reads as TGTGCCAGCAGCAGAGGGACACTCCCGAATTCACCCCTCCACTTT. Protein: CASSRGTLPNSPLHF.

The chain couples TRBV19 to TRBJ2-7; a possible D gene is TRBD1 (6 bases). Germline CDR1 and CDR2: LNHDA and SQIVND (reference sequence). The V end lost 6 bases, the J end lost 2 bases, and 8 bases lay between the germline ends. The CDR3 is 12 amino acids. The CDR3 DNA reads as TGTGCCAGTAGCAACAGGGCCTACGAGCAGTACTTC. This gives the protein CASSNRAYEQYF. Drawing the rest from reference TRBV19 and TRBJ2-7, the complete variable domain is DGGITQSPKYLFRKEGQNVTLSCEQNLNHDAMYWYRQDPGQGLRLIYYSQIVNDFQKGDIAEGYSVSREKKESFPLTVTSAQKNPTAFYLCASSNRAYEQYFGPGTRLTVT.

The chain's CDR3 is CASSVGPYQGYDTQYF. CDR3 nucleotides: TGTGCCAGCAGCGTAGGCCCATATCAGGGATATGATACGCAGTATTTT. J is TRBJ2-3 and V is TRBV9; D may be TRBD1 (5 bases). Germline CDR1 and CDR2: SGDLS and YYNGEE. Trimming stripped 0 bases from V and 6 bases from J, with 17 bases between. This CDR3 contains 16 residues.

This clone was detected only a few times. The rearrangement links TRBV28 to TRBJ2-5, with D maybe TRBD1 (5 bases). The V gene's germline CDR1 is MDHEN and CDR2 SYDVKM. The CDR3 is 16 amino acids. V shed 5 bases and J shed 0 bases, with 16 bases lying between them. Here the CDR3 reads CASSPPPAGYQETQYF. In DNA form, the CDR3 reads TGTGCCAGCAGTCCCCCCCCGGCAGGGTACCAAGAGACCCAGTACTTC.

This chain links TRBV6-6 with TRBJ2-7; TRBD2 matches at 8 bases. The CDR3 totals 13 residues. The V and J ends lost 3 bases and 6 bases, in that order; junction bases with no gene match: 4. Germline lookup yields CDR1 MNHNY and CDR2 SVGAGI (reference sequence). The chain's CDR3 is CASSYSGGGEQYF. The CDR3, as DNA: TGTGCCAGCAGTTATTCGGGGGGGGGCGAGCAGTACTTC.

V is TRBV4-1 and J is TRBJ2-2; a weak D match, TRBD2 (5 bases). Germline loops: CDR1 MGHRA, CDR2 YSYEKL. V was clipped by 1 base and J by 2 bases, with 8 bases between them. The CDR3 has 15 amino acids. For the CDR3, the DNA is TGCGCCAGCAGCCAAGGGACTCTTAACACCGGGGAGCTGTTTTTT. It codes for CASSQGTLNTGELFF.

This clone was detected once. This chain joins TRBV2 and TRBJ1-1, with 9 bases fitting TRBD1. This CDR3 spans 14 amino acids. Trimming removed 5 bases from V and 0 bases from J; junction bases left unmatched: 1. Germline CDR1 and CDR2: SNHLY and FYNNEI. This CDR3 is CASSRQGVNTEAFF. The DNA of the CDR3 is TGTGCCAGCAGTCGACAGGGGGTGAACACTGAAGCTTTCTTT.

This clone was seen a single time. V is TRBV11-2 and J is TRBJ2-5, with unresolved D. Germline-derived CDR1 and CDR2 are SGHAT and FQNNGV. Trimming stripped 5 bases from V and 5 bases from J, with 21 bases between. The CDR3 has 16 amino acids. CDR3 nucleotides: TGTGCCAGCAGCCCGAGGTGGGTTGGATCCGGGGAGACCCAGTACTTC. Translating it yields CASSPRWVGSGETQYF.

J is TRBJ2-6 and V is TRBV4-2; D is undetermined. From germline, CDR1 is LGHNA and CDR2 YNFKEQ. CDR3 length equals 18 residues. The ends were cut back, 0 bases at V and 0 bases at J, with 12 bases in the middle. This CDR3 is CASSQEDIRFSGANVLTF. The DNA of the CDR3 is TGTGCCAGCAGCCAAGAAGATATCAGGTTCTCTGGGGCCAACGTCCTGACTTTC.

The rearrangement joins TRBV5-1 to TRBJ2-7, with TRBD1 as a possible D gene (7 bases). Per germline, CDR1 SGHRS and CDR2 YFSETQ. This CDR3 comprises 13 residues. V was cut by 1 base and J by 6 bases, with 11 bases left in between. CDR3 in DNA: TGCGCCAGCAGCTTGCAGGGGGAGGTCGAGCAGTACTTC. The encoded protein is CASSLQGEVEQYF.

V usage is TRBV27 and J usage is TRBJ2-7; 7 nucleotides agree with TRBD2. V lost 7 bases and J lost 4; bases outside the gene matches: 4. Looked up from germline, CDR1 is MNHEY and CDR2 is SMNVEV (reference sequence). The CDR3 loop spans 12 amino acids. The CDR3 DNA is TGTGCCAGCATGACCGGGGGGTACGAGCAGTACTTC. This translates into CASMTGGYEQYF.

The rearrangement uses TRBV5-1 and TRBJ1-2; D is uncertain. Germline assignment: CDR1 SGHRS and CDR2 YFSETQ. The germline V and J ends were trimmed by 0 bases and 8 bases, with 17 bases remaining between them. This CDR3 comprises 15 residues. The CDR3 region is CASSLGAASLGGYTF. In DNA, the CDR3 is TGCGCCAGCAGCTTGGGCGCCGCGTCGTTGGGCGGCTACACCTTC.

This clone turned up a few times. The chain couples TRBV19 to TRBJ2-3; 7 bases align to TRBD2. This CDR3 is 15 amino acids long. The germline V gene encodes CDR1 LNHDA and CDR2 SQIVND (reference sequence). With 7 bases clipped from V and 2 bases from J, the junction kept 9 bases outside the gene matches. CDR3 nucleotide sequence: TGTGCCAGTAAAGACCTAGCGGAATACACAGATACGCAGTATTTT. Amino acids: CASKDLAEYTDTQYF.

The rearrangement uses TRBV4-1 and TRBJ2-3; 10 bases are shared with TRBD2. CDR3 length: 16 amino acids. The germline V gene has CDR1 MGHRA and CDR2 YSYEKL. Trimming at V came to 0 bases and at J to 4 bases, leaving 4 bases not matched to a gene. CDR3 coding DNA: TGCGCCAGCAGCCAAGAGGGCGGACTAGCGGCAGATACGCAGTATTTT. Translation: CASSQEGGLAADTQYF.

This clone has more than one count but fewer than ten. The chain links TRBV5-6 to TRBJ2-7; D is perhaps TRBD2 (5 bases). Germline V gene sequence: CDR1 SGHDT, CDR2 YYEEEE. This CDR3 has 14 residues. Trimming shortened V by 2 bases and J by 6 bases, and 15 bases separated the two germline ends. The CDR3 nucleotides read TGTGCCAGCAGCTTATTAGGACCCCGGGGCGAGCAGTACTTC. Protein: CASSLLGPRGEQYF.

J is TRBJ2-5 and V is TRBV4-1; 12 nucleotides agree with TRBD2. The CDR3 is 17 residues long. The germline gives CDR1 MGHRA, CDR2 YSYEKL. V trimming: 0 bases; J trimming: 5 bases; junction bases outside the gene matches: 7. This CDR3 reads CASSQDGLAGGRETQYF. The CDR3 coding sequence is TGCGCCAGCAGCCAAGATGGGCTAGCGGGGGGGAGGGAGACCCAGTACTTC.

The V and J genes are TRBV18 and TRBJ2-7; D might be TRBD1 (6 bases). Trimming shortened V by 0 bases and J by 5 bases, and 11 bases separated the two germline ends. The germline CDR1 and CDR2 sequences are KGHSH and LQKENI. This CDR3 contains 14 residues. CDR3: CASSPPSQGHEQYF. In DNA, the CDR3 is TGTGCCAGCTCACCACCGTCACAGGGCCACGAGCAGTACTTC.

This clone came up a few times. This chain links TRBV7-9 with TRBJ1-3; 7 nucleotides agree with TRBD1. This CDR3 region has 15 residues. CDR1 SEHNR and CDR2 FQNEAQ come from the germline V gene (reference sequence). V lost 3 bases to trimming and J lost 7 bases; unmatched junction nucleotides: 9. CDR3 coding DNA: TGTGCCAGCAGCTTTTCCGACAGGGCGAGTAACACCATATATTTT. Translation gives CASSFSDRASNTIYF.

CDR3 nucleotide sequence: TGTGCCAGCAGTCCCCTTGACAGGGGGCGCGGAAAACTGTTTTTT. It is translated as CASSPLDRGRGKLFF. The chain joins TRBV2 to TRBJ1-4; 10 positions agree with TRBD1. CDR3 length: 15 amino acids. In germline, CDR1 is SNHLY, CDR2 FYNNEI. With V trimmed by 5 bases and J by 10 bases, 10 bases remained unmatched.

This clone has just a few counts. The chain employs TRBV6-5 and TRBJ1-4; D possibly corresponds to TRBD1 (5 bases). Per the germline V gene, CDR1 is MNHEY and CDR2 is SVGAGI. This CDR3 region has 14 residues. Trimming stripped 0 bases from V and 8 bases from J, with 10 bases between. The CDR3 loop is CASSYSTTAEKLFF. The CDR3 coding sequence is TGTGCCAGCAGTTACTCGACGACAGCCGAAAAACTGTTTTTT.

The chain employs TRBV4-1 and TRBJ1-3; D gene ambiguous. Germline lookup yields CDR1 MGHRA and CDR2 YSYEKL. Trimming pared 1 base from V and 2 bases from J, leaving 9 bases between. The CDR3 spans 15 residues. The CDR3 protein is CASSQVGEAGNTIYF. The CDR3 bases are TGCGCCAGCAGCCAAGTTGGGGAGGCTGGAAACACCATATATTTT.

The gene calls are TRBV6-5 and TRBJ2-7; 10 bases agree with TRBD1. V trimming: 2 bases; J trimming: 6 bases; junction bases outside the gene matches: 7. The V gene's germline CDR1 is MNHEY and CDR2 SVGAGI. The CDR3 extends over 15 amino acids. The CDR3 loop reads CASSYGTGATREQYF. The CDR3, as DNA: TGTGCCAGCAGTTACGGGACAGGGGCGACGCGCGAGCAGTACTTC.

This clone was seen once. This CDR3 reads CATKTGVTGELFF. In DNA, the CDR3 is TGTGCCACCAAGACAGGGGTGACCGGGGAGCTGTTTTTT. The chain combines TRBV5-4 with TRBJ2-2; 8 nucleotides match TRBD1. This CDR3 comprises 13 residues. The V segment lost 9 bases and the J segment 5 bases; nucleotides outside the gene matches: 6. Germline assignment: CDR1 SGHNT and CDR2 YYREEE (reference sequence).